Listed below are T cell receptor beta chains from one sample, sequenced in a study of response to subunit inactivated influenza vaccine. TCRdb re-analysed the RT-PCR reads in MiXCR, keeping a single row per CDR3 protein. The sample carries 250,000 to 350,000 distinct CDR3 sequences, about 20% recorded once. The material was PBMCs from blood, obtained approximately 22 months after vaccination. The receptors were gathered from a man aged 50-75 years who received an inactivated influenza vaccine. The CDR3 runs from the conserved cysteine through the conserved F or W. Some rows mark clone size as missing; the rest say once, few, many or name a class of expanded clone.

V: TRBV7-9; size: many; CDR3: CASSLGAGGTGELFF
V: TRBV27; size: .; CDR3: CASRLEAGELFF
V: TRBV7-9; size: .; CDR3: CASSLGDRSTGTQYF
V: TRBV11-2; size: .; CDR3: CASSSNRIRDLYNEQFF
V: TRBV5-1; size: .; CDR3: CASSAGLAGAANTGELFF
V: TRBV5-4; size: .; CDR3: CASSLDRGSPLHF
V: TRBV7-9; size: few; CDR3: CASSLSAVSGNTIYF
V: TRBV7-9; size: few; CDR3: CASSSGSIQYF
V: TRBV12-3/TRBV12-4; size: few; CDR3: CASSTAGTGVYEQYF
V: TRBV12-3/TRBV12-4; size: few; CDR3: CASSLGRGNYQPQHF